This entry is about one TCR beta chain. Its binding antigen is unknown. No much larger clone is present one base from it, and per-base qualities are unavailable. The CDR3 regions of human TCRbeta chains were analyzed by immunosequencing. As for the original processing: TCRs in the repertoires were matched against a reference library of SARS-CoV-2-specific TCRs that had been generated with the MIRA antigen-specificity platform. Breadth was defined as the fraction of unique TCRs that were SARS-CoV-2-associated, and depth was defined as the fraction of total T cells that were SARS-CoV-2-associated. Using the MIRA data, every spike-specific TCR was mapped to the spike region that the TCR reacted to and assigned to either a CD4 or a CD8 class. Log10-transformed breadth and depth values were compared by one-way ANOVA with Sidak's multiple comparisons tests. TCRdb carries this immuneACCESS record with in-frame sequences only. Its versions omit some clonotypes, under half of them owing to an unresolved V gene in the studies checked, with the rest unexplained. V and J calls and clone size come straight from that table; D and trimming were deduced from the DNA. The sample contains fewer than 200,000 clones, approximately 92% of them found a single time. The ten largest clones add up to approximately 4% of the sample.

The CDR3 goes from the cysteine to the phenylalanine over 14 residues. Only the CDR3 DNA stays, 42 bases, in frame from base 1. V is cut by 3 bases and J by 1 base, and the space between the germline ends is 9 bases. From the germline V gene (reference sequence), CDR1 is LNHDA and CDR2 is SQIVND. This sample is part of a study of T cell responses to AZD1222 COVID-19 vaccine (dated by TCRdb to about 2021). About the investigation overall: A total of roughly 240 trial participants underwent TCR sequencing, of whom around 200 received two doses of AZD1222 and 26 received two doses of the MenACWY control vaccine. Trial participants were enrolled into age subgroups of 18-55, 56-69 and 70-plus years, which contained about 150, 28 and 57 TCR-sequenced participants, respectively. Summary of the overall study and its limitations: CD4 TCRs associated with the vaccine covered the entire spike protein, and the dominant responses were in regions 160-218 and 743-854. Participants were mostly white British, with more females than males. The authors suggested clonal diversity may have been underestimated. Nearly half of unique spike-specific TCRs reportedly recognized epitopes outside regions mutated in the B.1.351 and B.1.1.7 variants. No day 14 peak-response samples were available, so repertoires were characterized only after the peak T cell response. After two AZD1222 doses, spike-specific TCR breadth and depth were significantly higher than at day 0 and than in MenACWY recipients. Conclusions about previously exposed vaccinees were limited because only a handful of AZD1222 recipients were SARS-CoV-2 seropositive at baseline. In the small 56-69-year group, the increase in depth fell short of significance, most likely because of low power.

The sample's time point label, in plain terms: about 28 days (+/-7) after the second vaccine dose. In light of the paper, this sample's treatment or condition label describes: meningococcal conjugate vaccine given as trial control. Vaccinee samples came from UK trials COV001 and COV002, including a single-blind randomized controlled phase 2/3 trial of AZD1222 (ChAdOx1 nCoV-19) in healthy adults. For TCRbeta chain sequencing, PBMC samples from trial participants were taken at day 0 and at day 28 after the second dose. Specimen: peripheral blood, collected 28 days after the second dose of the MenACWY control vaccine. The chain is made from TRBV19 and TRBJ2-5; the D segment could be TRBD1, given 5 matching bases. The receptor's source is an adult who received the MenACWY meningococcal vaccine as a control. The CDR3: CASSMSTVQETQYF. Read as DNA, the sequence is TGTGCCAGTAGTATGTCGACAGTCCAAGAGACCCAGTACTTC.